These T cell receptor beta chains were read from a single sample in a study of T-cell reconstitution after alpha-beta-depleted transplantation in children. TCRdb called the PCR reads again in MiXCR, with one record for every CDR3 protein. The top ten clones hold approximately 1% of a sample with about 690,000 distinct CDR3 sequences, about 15% of them seen once. This material consisted of PBMCs from the stem cell graft donor, taken from the stem cell graft. The receptors were gathered from a human donor who donated a stem cell graft to a child with acute myeloid leukemia. Each CDR3 is given with its conserved first and last residue. D genes are given only for firm matches. Size is omitted from some rows. Given values are once, few, many or a class for expanded clones.

V	D	size	J	DNA	CDR3
TRBV6-5	NA	few	TRBJ2-5	TGTGCCAGCAGTTACGAGAGACTGGTAAAAGAGACCCAGTACTTC	CASSYERLVKETQYF
TRBV20-1	NA	many	TRBJ1-3	TGCAGTGCTTTGGAGCCTGGAAACACCATATATTTT	CSALEPGNTIYF
TRBV20-1	TRBD2	many	TRBJ2-5	TGCAGTGCTAGATCGGGACTAGCGCGGAGCCCCAGAGGGACCCAGTACTTC	CSARSGLARSPRGTQYF
TRBV11-2	TRBD1	few	TRBJ2-1	TGTGCCAGCAGCCTTGGGACAGGGGGCTGGAATGAGCAGTTCTTC	CASSLGTGGWNEQFF
TRBV7-8	NA	few	TRBJ1-5	TGTGCCAGCAGCCAGGGTGCAGGCTATCAGCCCCAGCATTTT	CASSQGAGYQPQHF
TRBV20-1	NA	NA	TRBJ1-5	TGCAGTGCTAGATCCAGGAGCAATCAGCCCCAGCATTTT	CSARSRSNQPQHF
TRBV12-3/TRBV12-4	NA	many	TRBJ1-1	TGTGCCAGCAGTTTCGCCGGGACGGTGAACACTGAAGCTTTCTTT	CASSFAGTVNTEAFF
TRBV21-1	NA	NA	TRBJ2-1	TGTGCCAGCAGCATCGTTCTACCAGGGGGCGGGAATGAGCAGTTCTTC	CASSIVLPGGGNEQFF
TRBV7-2	TRBD1	NA	TRBJ1-5	TGTGCCAGCAGCTTAGGGAGACAGGGGTCAAATCAGCCCCAGCATTTT	CASSLGRQGSNQPQHF
TRBV5-1	TRBD1	many	TRBJ1-5	TGCGCCAGCAGCTTGGGACAGGGGCCCTATAGCAATCAGCCCCAGCATTTT	CASSLGQGPYSNQPQHF
TRBV6-6	NA	many	TRBJ2-3	TGTGCCAGCAGTTCCCCCACAGATACGCAGTATTTT	CASSSPTDTQYF
TRBV5-1	NA	few	TRBJ2-3	TGCGCCAGCAACAACTTGGTGGCAGATACGCAGTATTTT	CASNNLVADTQYF
TRBV6-1	TRBD1	many	TRBJ1-5	TGTGCCGCAGGGCCGGGACAGGGGTCTCTTCAGCCCCAGCATTTT	CAAGPGQGSLQPQHF
TRBV7-2	NA	NA	TRBJ1-1	TGTGCCAGCAGCTTACGGGGGTCCATGAACACTGAAGCTTTCTTT	CASSLRGSMNTEAFF
TRBV11-2	NA	NA	TRBJ2-5	TGTGCCAGCAGCTTAGAAATTGTTCATCGGGAGACCCAGTACTTC	CASSLEIVHRETQYF
TRBV5-1	NA	NA	TRBJ2-6	TGCGCCAGCAGCTTGATAGGGGGTCTTGGGGCCAACGTCCTGACTTTC	CASSLIGGLGANVLTF
TRBV7-9	TRBD1	few	TRBJ1-1	TGTGCCAGCAGCTTAGGACAGGGGGCGATCACTGAAGCTTTCTTT	CASSLGQGAITEAFF
TRBV7-2	NA	many	TRBJ1-2	TGTGCCAGCAGCTTCCAGGGGCCCCTGGATGGCTACACCTTC	CASSFQGPLDGYTF
TRBV7-7	NA	NA	TRBJ2-7	TGTGCCAGCAGCCAGGAGCGGTCCTACGAGCAGTACTTC	CASSQERSYEQYF
TRBV4-3	NA	many	TRBJ2-5	TGCGCCAGCAGCCAAGATATCTCCTACCAAGAGACCCAGTACTTC	CASSQDISYQETQYF
TRBV20-1	TRBD1	many	TRBJ2-1	TGCAGTGCTAGGGCGGGGACAGGGGTTTACTACAATGAGCAGTTCTTC	CSARAGTGVYYNEQFF
TRBV7-2	TRBD1	NA	TRBJ2-7	TGTGCCAGCAGCCCATCAAAGGGGGCCGAGCAGTACTTC	CASSPSKGAEQYF
TRBV7-2	TRBD2	NA	TRBJ2-5	TGTGCCAGCATCCCCGCGGGGGTAGAGACCCAGTACTTC	CASIPAGVETQYF
TRBV3-1	NA	few	TRBJ1-2	TGTGCCAGCAGTCAACAGGCCTACCGGGGCTACACCTTC	CASSQQAYRGYTF
TRBV9	NA	NA	TRBJ2-6	TGTGCCAGCAGCCCCCTGGGTCGGAGGGGTAACTCTGGGGCCAACGTCCTGACTTTC	CASSPLGRRGNSGANVLTF
TRBV24-1	NA	NA	TRBJ1-4	TGTGCCACCAGTGACACGGGGGCGGTGGAAAAACTGTTTTTT	CATSDTGAVEKLFF
TRBV19	TRBD1	NA	TRBJ2-3	TGTGCCAGTAGTATAGAACCGGACCGGGACAGGGTGCAGTATTTT	CASSIEPDRDRVQYF
TRBV5-1	NA	NA	TRBJ2-3	TGCGCCAGCAGCTTACTAGGGGTAGATACGCAGTATTTT	CASSLLGVDTQYF
TRBV6-5	NA	many	TRBJ1-1	TGTGCCAGCAGTTACGATTGGGGGAACACTGAAGCTTTCTTT	CASSYDWGNTEAFF
TRBV20-1	NA	many	TRBJ1-1	TGCAGTGCTAGAGCTACGACCGAGGAAGCTTTCTTT	CSARATTEEAFF
TRBV25-1	NA	NA	TRBJ1-2	TGTGCCAGCAGTGGGCTTTCGCATGGCTACACCTTC	CASSGLSHGYTF
TRBV12-3/TRBV12-4	NA	few	TRBJ2-2	TGTGCCAGCACCGACGCCGGGGGCACCGGGGAGCTGTTTTTT	CASTDAGGTGELFF
TRBV20-1	TRBD1	many	TRBJ1-5	TGCAGTGCTAGAACTACAGGGGGTGGGAGCAATCAGCCCCAGCATTTT	CSARTTGGGSNQPQHF
TRBV29-1	NA	few	TRBJ2-2	TGCAGCGCCTCGCTCCTTGGGGCCAGCGGGGAGCTGTTTTTT	CSASLLGASGELFF
TRBV2	NA	many	TRBJ2-1	TGTGCCAGCATCACGGACCGGGGAGCTTACAATGAGCAGTTCTTC	CASITDRGAYNEQFF
TRBV5-1	TRBD2	NA	TRBJ2-1	TGCGCCAGCAGCTACGGACTAGCGGGGGGGACTGAGCAGTTCTTC	CASSYGLAGGTEQFF
TRBV15	NA	few	TRBJ2-3	TGTGCCACCAGCAGAGACGAGGGGTCTGGTACGCAGTATTTT	CATSRDEGSGTQYF
TRBV6-5	NA	many	TRBJ1-5	TGTGCCAGCAGTTACTCGAAACAGGGTGTAGGCAATCAGCCCCAGCATTTT	CASSYSKQGVGNQPQHF
TRBV5-1	NA	NA	TRBJ1-1	TGCGCCAGCACCTCCGGGGCAGGAGACACTGAAGCTTTCTTT	CASTSGAGDTEAFF
TRBV7-9	NA	NA	TRBJ1-1	TGTGCCAGCAGCGGGGGGGGGGTAAGGTTCACTGAAGCTTTCTTT	CASSGGGVRFTEAFF
TRBV20-1	NA	few	TRBJ1-4	TGCAGTGCTAGAAAGGCCACTAATGAAAAACTGTTTTTT	CSARKATNEKLFF
TRBV20-1	NA	NA	TRBJ2-7	TGCAGTGCTATCGCCGGGAGACTGTACGAGCAGTACTTC	CSAIAGRLYEQYF
TRBV11-1	TRBD2	NA	TRBJ2-1	TGTGCCAGCAGCCCCCCGGGGAGGACTAGCGGGGGGGCAAATAATGAGCAGTTCTTC	CASSPPGRTSGGANNEQFF
TRBV28	NA	NA	TRBJ2-5	TGTGCCAGCAGCTGGGGCGGGGCCAGGGAGACCCAGTACTTC	CASSWGGARETQYF
TRBV7-8	NA	NA	TRBJ1-1	TGTGCCAGCAGCTTAGATTGGGGGACTGAAGCTTTCTTT	CASSLDWGTEAFF
TRBV21-1	NA	NA	TRBJ1-5	TGTGCCAGCAGCAAAGGGGACAGGGCCCCCAATCAGCCCCAGCATTTT	CASSKGDRAPNQPQHF
TRBV7-8	NA	few	TRBJ2-3	TGTGCCAGCAGCTTAGGGACAGAGACACTTTCCGTTCGCGATACGCAGTATTTT	CASSLGTETLSVRDTQYF
TRBV6-1	TRBD1	few	TRBJ2-7	TGTGCCAGCAGACCTACAGCCGGGACAGGGTACAACGAGCAGTACTTC	CASRPTAGTGYNEQYF
TRBV6-1	NA	NA	TRBJ1-5	TGTGCCAGCAGTGAAATTGGGGGGTTCAATCAGCCCCAGCATTTT	CASSEIGGFNQPQHF
TRBV24-1	NA	few	TRBJ2-1	TGTGCCACCAGTGATCCCACCCCTCCCAGTGAGCAGTTCTTC	CATSDPTPPSEQFF
TRBV10-1	NA	NA	TRBJ1-1	TGCGCCAGCAGTGAGTTTAAGGGTCCCTACACTGAAGCTTTCTTT	CASSEFKGPYTEAFF
TRBV13	TRBD1	many	TRBJ1-2	TGTGCCAGCAGCTTCGGGACAGGGCAGCGTGGCTACACCTTC	CASSFGTGQRGYTF
TRBV12-3/TRBV12-4	TRBD2	many	TRBJ2-1	TGTGCCAGCAGGGGACTAGCGGTCAATTACAATGAGCAGTTCTTC	CASRGLAVNYNEQFF
TRBV7-2	TRBD1	NA	TRBJ2-2	TGTGCCAGCAGCTACCGGACAGGGGCAACCGGGGAGCTGTTTTTT	CASSYRTGATGELFF
TRBV29-1	NA	NA	TRBJ2-2	TGCAGCGTTGGGCGCCGAACCGGGCAGCTGTTTTTT	CSVGRRTGQLFF